One T cell receptor beta chain is described in this entry. CDR1 and CDR2 (germline): SGHTA, FQGNSA. CDR3 size: 17 residues. Trimming at V came to 4 bases and at J to 7 bases, leaving 11 bases not matched to a gene. These data are taken from a study of T cell responses to AZD1222 COVID-19 vaccine. The data were produced by immunoSEQ multiplex PCR, yet TCRdb's version contains in-frame clones alone and is incomplete. The profile shows about 150,000 clones, around 90% of them singletons. The source was peripheral blood, collected 28 days after the second AZD1222 dose. This receptor was identified in an adult who received the AZD1222 COVID-19 vaccine. V is TRBV7-2 and J is TRBJ2-1, with 12 bases that match TRBD2. The CDR3 DNA is TGTGCCAGCAGCTACTCTAGCGGGAGGGAATTTTGGAATGAGCAGTTCTTC. It specifies CASSYSSGREFWNEQFF.